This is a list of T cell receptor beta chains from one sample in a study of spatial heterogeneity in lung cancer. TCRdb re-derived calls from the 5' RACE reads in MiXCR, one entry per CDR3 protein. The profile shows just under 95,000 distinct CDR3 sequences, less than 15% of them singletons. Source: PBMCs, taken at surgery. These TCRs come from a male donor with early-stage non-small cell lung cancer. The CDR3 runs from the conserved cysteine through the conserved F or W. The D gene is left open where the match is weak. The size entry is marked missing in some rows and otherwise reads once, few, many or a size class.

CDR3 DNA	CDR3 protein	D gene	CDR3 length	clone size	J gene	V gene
TGTGCCAGCAGCTCCACAGGGAATTCACCCCTCCACTTT	CASSSTGNSPLHF	.	13	.	TRBJ1-6	TRBV5-5
TGTGCCATCAGTCCAACTCCCGACGAGGGGACCCAGTACTTC	CAISPTPDEGTQYF	.	14	many	TRBJ2-5	TRBV10-3
TGCAGTGCTAGAGTATGGCACCCCAGGGACGACTATGGCTACACCTTC	CSARVWHPRDDYGYTF	.	16	.	TRBJ1-2	TRBV20-1
TGCGCCAGCACTGGGACAGCCTACGAGCAGTACTTC	CASTGTAYEQYF	TRBD1	12	few	TRBJ2-7	TRBV5-1
TGTGCCAGCAGTCCAATAGGGGGGGCGGGCAATCAGCCCCAGCATTTT	CASSPIGGAGNQPQHF	.	16	few	TRBJ1-5	TRBV12-3/TRBV12-4
TGTGCCAGCAGCCCCGGCGGCAGGGGTCAGTTCTTC	CASSPGGRGQFF	.	12	.	TRBJ2-1	TRBV5-6
TGTGCCAGCAGTTTTCTAGCGGGGGCCACCTACGAGCAGTACTTC	CASSFLAGATYEQYF	TRBD2	15	.	TRBJ2-7	TRBV6-6
TGTGCCACCAGAGAGGGAATTTTGAACACTGAAGCTTTCTTT	CATREGILNTEAFF	.	14	.	TRBJ1-1	TRBV2
TGTGCCAGCAGCCAAGTAGACATCCCAGGGGAAAAACTGTTTTTT	CASSQVDIPGEKLFF	.	15	many	TRBJ1-4	TRBV3-1
TGCAGTGCTAGGAAACATAGTGTGTTTTGCGAGCAGTACTTC	CSARKHSVFCEQYF	.	14	few	TRBJ2-7	TRBV20-1
TGTGCCAGCAGCCGGGCCATCGGGGCCTGGGGGGCCAACGTCCTGACTTTC	CASSRAIGAWGANVLTF	.	17	few	TRBJ2-6	TRBV5-6
TGTGCCAGCAGTTTATCGACAGGGAGCGGAGAGACCCAGTACTTC	CASSLSTGSGETQYF	TRBD1	15	.	TRBJ2-5	TRBV27
TGTGCCAGCAGTGAATTGGGGTTCAATCAGCCCCAGCATTTT	CASSELGFNQPQHF	.	14	.	TRBJ1-5	TRBV25-1
TGCGCCAGCAGCTTCCAACCGTCTGTCATAAGCGAGCAGTACTTC	CASSFQPSVISEQYF	.	15	few	TRBJ2-7	TRBV5-1